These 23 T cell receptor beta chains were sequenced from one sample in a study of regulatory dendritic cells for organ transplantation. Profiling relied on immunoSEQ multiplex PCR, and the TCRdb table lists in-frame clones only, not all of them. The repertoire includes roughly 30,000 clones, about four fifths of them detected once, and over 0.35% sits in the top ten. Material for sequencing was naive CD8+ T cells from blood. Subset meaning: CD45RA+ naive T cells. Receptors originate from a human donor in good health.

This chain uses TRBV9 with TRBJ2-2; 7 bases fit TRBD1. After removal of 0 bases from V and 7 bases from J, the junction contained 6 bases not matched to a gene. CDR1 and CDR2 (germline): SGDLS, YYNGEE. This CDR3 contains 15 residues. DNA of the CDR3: TGTGCCAGCAGCGTAGCGAGGGGGCCGGGCGGGGAGCTGTTTTTT. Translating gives CASSVARGPGGELFF.

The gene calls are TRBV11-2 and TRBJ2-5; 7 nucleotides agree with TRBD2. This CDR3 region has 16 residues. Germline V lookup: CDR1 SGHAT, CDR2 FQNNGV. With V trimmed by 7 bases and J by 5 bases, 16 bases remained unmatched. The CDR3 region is CASNQGGVFTGETQYF. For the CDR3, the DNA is TGTGCCAGCAACCAGGGAGGGGTCTTCACTGGGGAGACCCAGTACTTC. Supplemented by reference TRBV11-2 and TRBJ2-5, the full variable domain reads EAGVAQSPRYKIIEKRQSVAFWCNPISGHATLYWYQQILGQGPKLLIQFQNNGVVDDSQLPKDRFSAERLKGVDSTLKIQPAKLEDSAVYLCASNQGGVFTGETQYFGPGTRLLVL.

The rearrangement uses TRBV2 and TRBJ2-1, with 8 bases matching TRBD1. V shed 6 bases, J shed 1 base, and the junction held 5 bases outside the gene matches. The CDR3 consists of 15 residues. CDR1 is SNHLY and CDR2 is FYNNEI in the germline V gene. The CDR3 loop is CASRRGQVSYNEQFF. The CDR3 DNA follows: TGTGCCAGCAGAAGGGGACAGGTATCCTACAATGAGCAGTTCTTC.

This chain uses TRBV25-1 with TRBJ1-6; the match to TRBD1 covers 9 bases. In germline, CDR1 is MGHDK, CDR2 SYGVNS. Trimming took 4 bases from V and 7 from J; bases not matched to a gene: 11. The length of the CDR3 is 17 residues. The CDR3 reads CASSVTGGRGGNSPLHF. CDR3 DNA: TGTGCCAGCAGTGTAACAGGGGGCAGAGGTGGAAATTCACCCCTCCACTTT.

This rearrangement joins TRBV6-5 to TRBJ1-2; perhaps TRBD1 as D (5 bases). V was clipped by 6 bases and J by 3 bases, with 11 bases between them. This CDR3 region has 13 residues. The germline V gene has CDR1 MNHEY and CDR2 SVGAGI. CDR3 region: CASRAPGDYGYTF. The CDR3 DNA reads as TGTGCCAGCAGGGCCCCGGGGGACTATGGCTACACCTTC.

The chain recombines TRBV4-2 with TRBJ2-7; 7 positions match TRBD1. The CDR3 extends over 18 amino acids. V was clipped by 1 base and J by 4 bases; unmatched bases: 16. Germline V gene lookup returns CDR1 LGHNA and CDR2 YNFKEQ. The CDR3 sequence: CASSQALNFGGQKYEQYF. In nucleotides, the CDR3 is TGTGCCAGCAGCCAAGCCCTAAATTTTGGGGGACAGAAATACGAGCAGTACTTC.

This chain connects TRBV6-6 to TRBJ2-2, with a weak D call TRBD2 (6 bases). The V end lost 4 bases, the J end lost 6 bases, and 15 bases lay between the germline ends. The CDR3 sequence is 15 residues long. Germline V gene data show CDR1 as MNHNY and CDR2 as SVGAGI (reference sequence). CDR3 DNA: TGTGCCAGCAGTTCCCCCCCGGGGGTCTCCGGGGAGCTGTTTTTT. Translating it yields CASSSPPGVSGELFF.

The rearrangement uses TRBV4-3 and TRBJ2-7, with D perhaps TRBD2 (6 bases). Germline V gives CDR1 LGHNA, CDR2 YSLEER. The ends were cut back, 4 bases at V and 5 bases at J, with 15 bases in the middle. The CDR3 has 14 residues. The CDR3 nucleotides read TGCGCCAGCAGCCTTTACCCTAGCGCCCACGAGCAGTACTTC. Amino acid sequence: CASSLYPSAHEQYF.

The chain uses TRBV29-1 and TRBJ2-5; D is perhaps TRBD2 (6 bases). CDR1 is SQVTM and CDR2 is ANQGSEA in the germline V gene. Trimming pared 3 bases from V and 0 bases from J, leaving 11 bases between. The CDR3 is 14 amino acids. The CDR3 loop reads CSVDPAGYQETQYF. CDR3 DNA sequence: TGCAGCGTTGACCCGGCGGGGTACCAAGAGACCCAGTACTTC.

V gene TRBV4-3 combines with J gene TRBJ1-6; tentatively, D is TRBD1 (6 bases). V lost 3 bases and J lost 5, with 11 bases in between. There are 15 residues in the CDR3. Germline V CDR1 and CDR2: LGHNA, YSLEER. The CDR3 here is CASSQGGQNNSPLHF. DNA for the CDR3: TGCGCCAGCAGCCAGGGTGGACAGAATAATTCACCCCTCCACTTT.

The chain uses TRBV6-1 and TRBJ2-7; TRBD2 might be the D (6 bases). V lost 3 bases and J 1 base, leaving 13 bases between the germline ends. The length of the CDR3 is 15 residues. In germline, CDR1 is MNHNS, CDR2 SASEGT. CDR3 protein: CASSDQGGPSYEQYF. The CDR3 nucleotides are TGTGCCAGCAGTGACCAGGGAGGACCTTCCTACGAGCAGTACTTC.

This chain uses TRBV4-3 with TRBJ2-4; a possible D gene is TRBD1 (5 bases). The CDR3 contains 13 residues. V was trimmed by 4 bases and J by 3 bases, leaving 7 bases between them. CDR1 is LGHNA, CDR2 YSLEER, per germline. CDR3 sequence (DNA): TGCGCCAGCAGCCCCGGACACAAAAACATTCAGTACTTC. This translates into CASSPGHKNIQYF.

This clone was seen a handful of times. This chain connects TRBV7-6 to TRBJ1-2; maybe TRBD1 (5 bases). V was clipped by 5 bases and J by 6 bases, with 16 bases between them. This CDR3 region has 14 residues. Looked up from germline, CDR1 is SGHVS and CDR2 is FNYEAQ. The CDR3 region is CASSARGRRDGYTF. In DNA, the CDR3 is TGTGCCAGCAGCGCTAGGGGTCGTCGAGATGGCTACACCTTC.

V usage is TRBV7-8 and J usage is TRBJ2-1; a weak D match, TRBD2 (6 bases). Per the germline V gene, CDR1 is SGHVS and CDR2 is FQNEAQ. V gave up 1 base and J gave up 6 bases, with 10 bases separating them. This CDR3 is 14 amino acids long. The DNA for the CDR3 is TGTGCCAGCAGCTTAGTTACTAGCAGCAATGAGCAGTTCTTC. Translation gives CASSLVTSSNEQFF.

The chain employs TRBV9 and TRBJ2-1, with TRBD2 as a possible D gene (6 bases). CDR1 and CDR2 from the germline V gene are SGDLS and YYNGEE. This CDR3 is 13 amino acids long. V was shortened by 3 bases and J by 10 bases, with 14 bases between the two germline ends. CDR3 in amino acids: CASSARDSREQFF. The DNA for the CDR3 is TGTGCCAGCAGCGCAAGGGACTCTCGAGAGCAGTTCTTC.

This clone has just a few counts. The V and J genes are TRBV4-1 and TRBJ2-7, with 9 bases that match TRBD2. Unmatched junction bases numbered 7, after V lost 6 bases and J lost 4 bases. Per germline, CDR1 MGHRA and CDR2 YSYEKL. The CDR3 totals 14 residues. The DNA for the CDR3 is TGCGCCAGCAGTTTAGCGGGGGTAGGGTACGAGCAGTACTTC. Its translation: CASSLAGVGYEQYF.

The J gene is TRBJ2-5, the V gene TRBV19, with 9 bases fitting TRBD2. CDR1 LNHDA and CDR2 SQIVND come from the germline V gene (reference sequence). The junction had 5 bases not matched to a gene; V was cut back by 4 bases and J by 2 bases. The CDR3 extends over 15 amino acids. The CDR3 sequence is CASSRSLAGQETQYF. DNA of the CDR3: TGTGCCAGTAGTAGGAGCCTAGCGGGGCAAGAGACCCAGTACTTC. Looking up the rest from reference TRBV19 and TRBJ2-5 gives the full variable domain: DGGITQSPKYLFRKEGQNVTLSCEQNLNHDAMYWYRQDPGQGLRLIYYSQIVNDFQKGDIAEGYSVSREKKESFPLTVTSAQKNPTAFYLCASSRSLAGQETQYFGPGTRLLVL.

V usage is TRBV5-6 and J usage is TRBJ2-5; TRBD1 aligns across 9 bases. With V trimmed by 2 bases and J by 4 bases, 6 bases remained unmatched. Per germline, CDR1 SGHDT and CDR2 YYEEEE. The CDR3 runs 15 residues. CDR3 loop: CASSFGTGFRETQYF. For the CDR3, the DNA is TGTGCCAGCAGCTTTGGGACAGGGTTTCGAGAGACCCAGTACTTC.

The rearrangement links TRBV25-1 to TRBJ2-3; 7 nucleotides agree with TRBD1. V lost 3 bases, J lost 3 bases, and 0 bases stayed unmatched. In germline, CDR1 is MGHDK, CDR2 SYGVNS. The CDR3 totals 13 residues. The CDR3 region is CASSDRGTDTQYF. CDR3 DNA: TGTGCCAGCAGTGACAGGGGGACAGATACGCAGTATTTT. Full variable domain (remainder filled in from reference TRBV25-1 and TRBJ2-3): EADIYQTPRYLVIGTGKKITLECSQTMGHDKMYWYQQDPGMELHLIHYSYGVNSTEKGDLSSESTVSRIRTEHFPLTLESARPSHTSQYLCASSDRGTDTQYFGPGTRLTVL.

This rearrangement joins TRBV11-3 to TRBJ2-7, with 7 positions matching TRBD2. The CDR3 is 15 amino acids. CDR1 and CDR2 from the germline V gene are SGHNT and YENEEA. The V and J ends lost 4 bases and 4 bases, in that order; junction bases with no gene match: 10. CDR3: CASSSYTGGGYEQYF. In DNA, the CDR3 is TGTGCCAGCAGCTCATACACGGGGGGTGGTTACGAGCAGTACTTC.

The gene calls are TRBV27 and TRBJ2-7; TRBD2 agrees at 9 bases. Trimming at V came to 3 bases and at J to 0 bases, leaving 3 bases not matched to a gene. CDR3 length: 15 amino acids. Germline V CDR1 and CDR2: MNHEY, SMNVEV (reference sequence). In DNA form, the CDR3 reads TGTGCCAGCAGTTTGGCGGGGGGGCGCTCCTACGAGCAGTACTTC. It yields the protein CASSLAGGRSYEQYF.

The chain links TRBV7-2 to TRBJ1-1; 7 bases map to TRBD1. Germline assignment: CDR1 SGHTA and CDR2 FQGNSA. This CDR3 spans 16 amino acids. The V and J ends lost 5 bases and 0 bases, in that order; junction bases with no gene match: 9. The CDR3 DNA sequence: TGTGCCAGCAGCCTAGGACAGGTCGTATTGAACACTGAAGCTTTCTTT. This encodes CASSLGQVVLNTEAFF. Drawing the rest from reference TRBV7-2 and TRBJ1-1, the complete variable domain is GAGVSQSPSNKVTEKGKDVELRCDPISGHTALYWYRQSLGQGLEFLIYFQGNSAPDKSGLPSDRFSAERTGGSVSTLTIQRTQQEDSAVYLCASSLGQVVLNTEAFFGQGTRLTVV.

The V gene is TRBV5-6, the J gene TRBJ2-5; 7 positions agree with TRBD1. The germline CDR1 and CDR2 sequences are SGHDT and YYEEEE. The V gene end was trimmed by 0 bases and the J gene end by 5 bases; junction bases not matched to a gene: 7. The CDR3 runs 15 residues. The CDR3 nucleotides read TGTGCCAGCAGCTTGGGAGGGGGCGGAAGGGAGACCCAGTACTTC. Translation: CASSLGGGGRETQYF. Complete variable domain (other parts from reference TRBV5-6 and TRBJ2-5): DAGVTQSPTHLIKTRGQQVTLRCSPKSGHDTVSWYQQALGQGPQFIFQYYEEEERQRGNFPDRFSGHQFPNYSSELNVNALLLGDSALYLCASSLGGGGRETQYFGPGTRLLVL.